The source of this TCR beta chain is a study of T cell responses to AZD1222 COVID-19 vaccine listed by TCRdb under 2021. Concerning the study at large: TCR sequencing covered 230 or so trial participants: 200 to 220 given two doses of AZD1222 and 26 given two doses of MenACWY control vaccine. Trial participants were enrolled into age subgroups of 18-55, 56-69 and 70-plus years, which contained 148, 28 and 57 TCR-sequenced participants, respectively. Overall study results and their limits: Conclusions about previously exposed vaccinees are limited because only six or seven AZD1222 recipients were SARS-CoV-2 seropositive at baseline. Nearly half of unique spike-specific TCRs reportedly recognized epitopes outside regions mutated in the B.1.351 and B.1.1.7 variants. A significant rise in spike-specific TCR breadth and depth was observed after two AZD1222 doses relative to day 0 and relative to MenACWY recipients. CD4 TCRs associated with the vaccine covered the entire spike protein, and the dominant responses were in regions 160-218 and 743-854. The 56-69-year group was small, and its depth increase did not reach significance, likely because of low power. Participants were mostly white British and included more females than males, and it was suggested by the authors that clonal diversity may have been underestimated. Because no samples from the day 14 peak response were available, repertoires could be characterized only after the peak T cell response.

The CDR3 regions of human TCRbeta chains were analyzed by immunosequencing. In the source study's methods: TCRs in the repertoires were matched against a reference library of SARS-CoV-2-specific TCRs that had been generated with the MIRA antigen-specificity platform. Breadth was defined as the fraction of unique TCRs that were SARS-CoV-2-associated, and depth was defined as the fraction of total T cells that were SARS-CoV-2-associated. Using the MIRA data, each spike-specific TCR was mapped to the spike region that the TCR reacts to and placed in a CD4 or CD8 class. Log10-transformed breadth and depth values were compared by one-way ANOVA with Sidak's multiple comparisons tests. In its TCRdb copy, this immuneACCESS table keeps in-frame sequences only and misses some clones. Where compared with another copy, unresolved V genes explain less than half of these, and the others have no known cause. D and trimming come from the DNA, and the V and J calls and clone size come from that table. The sample yields more than 120,000 clones; around nine tenths were counted once. The leading ten clones occupy around 1.7% of the sample.

Concerning this clone itself: Its antigen remains unidentified. No base-level quality is on record; no much larger clone is a single base apart.

V has 7 bases trimmed and J has 4 bases trimmed; junction bases matching no gene number 14. Measured from the cysteine to the phenylalanine, the CDR3 is 17 residues long. Of the read, only the CDR3 DNA is kept; its 51 bases are in frame from base 1. CDR1 and CDR2 are drawn from the germline V gene: SQVTM, ANQGSEA. The sample's time point, from its label and the paper: about 28 days (+/-7) after the second vaccine dose. Because spike-specific TCR depth and breadth did not differ between the two schedules, AZD1222 recipients who got a second dose at roughly 4 weeks were pooled with those who got a second dose at roughly 12 weeks. The vaccinee samples were drawn from two UK trials, COV001 and COV002, one of which was a single-blind randomized controlled phase 2/3 trial testing AZD1222 (ChAdOx1 nCoV-19) in healthy adults. For TCRbeta chain sequencing, PBMC samples were collected from trial participants at day 0 and at day 28 after the second dose.

This specimen consisted of peripheral blood, obtained 28 days after the second AZD1222 dose. The clonotype originates from an adult who received the AZD1222 COVID-19 vaccine. The chain uses TRBV29-1 and TRBJ2-6; 9 central bases correspond to TRBD1. In nucleotide form, the sequence is TGCAGCGCCCCGATCAAGGGACAGGGCTGGGGGGCCAACGTCCTGACTTTC. Translated, this gives CSAPIKGQGWGANVLTF.